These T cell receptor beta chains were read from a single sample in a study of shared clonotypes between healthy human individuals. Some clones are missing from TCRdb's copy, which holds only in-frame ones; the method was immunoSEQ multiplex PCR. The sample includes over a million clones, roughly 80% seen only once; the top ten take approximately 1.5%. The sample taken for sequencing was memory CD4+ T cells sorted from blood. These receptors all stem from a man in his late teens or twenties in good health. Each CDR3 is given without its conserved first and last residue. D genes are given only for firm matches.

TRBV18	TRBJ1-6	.	ASSVDGKNSPLH
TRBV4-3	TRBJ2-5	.	ASSPLPGETQY
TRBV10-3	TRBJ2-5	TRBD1	AISEPRTGLIKSGETQY
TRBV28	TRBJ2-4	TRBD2	ASSPSGTKSKNIQY
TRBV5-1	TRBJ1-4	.	ASTEVPNEKLF
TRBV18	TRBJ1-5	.	ASSPNVINQPQH
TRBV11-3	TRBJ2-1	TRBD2	ASSSGTSGFYNEQF
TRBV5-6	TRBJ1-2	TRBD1	ASRFPGQGSGGYT
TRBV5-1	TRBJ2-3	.	ASTTGAGTGTDTQY
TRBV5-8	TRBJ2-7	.	ASSRAPGWYEQY
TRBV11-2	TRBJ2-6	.	ASSRRIGSTGANVLT
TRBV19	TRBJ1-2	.	ASSIWVGREGYT
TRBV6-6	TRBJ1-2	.	ASSPGTQRRYT
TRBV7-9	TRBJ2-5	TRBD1	ASSQQGQETQY
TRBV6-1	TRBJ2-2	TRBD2	ASVRGAGTGELF
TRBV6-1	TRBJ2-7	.	ASSEDGRIPSYEQY
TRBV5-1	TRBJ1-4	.	ASSLDGLTNEKLF
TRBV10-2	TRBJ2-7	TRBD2	ASSARPGLAAYEQY
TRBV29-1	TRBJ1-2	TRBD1	SVEGTGTYGYT
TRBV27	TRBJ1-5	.	ASSPVDRGNQPQH
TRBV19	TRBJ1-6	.	ASSRQNSLLH
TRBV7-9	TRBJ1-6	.	ASSSQDISYNSPLH
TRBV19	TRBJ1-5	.	ASSIMRVASNQPQH
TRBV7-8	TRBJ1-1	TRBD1	ASSLGVGQGAADTEAF
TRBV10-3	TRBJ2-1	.	AIGPDPYNEQF
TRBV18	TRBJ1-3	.	ASSPDLAGNTIY
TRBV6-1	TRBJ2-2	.	ASSGYKNTGELF
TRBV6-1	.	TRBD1	ASTGQGRSYEQY
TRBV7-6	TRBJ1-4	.	ASSWTATNEKLF
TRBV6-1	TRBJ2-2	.	ASLSGPLTGELF
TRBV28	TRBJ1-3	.	ASSAPSEGNTIY
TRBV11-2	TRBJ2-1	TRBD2	ASSLVGTSGGRYNEQF
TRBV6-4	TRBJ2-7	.	ASSAKGDGTRAEQY
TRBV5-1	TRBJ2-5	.	ASSLAVRGETQY
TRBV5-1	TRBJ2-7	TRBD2	ASSFLLRGSGEQY
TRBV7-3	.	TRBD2	ASSLEAGPHYEQY
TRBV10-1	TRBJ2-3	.	ASSETIPNTQY
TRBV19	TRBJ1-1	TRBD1	ASSFSGQGGTEAF
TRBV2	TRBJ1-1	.	ASTGTANTEAF
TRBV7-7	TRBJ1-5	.	ASSERGFSNQPQH
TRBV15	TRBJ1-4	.	ATSRVSSTNEKLF
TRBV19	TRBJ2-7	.	ASRPGSTSYEQY